One sample yielded the 24 T cell receptor beta chains listed below, sequenced in a study of cytotoxic CD8 clonotypes in ibrutinib-treated CLL. Produced via immunoSEQ multiplex PCR; TCRdb's table is partial and in-frame only. The sample consists of some 140,000 clones, under 95% of them appearing once. The source material was PBMCs, sampled after 12 months of ibrutinib treatment. These receptors were obtained from a human donor with chronic lymphocytic leukemia.

This clone was recorded once. The chain uses TRBV28 and TRBJ2-1; either TRBD1 or TRBD2 may fit D (5 bases each). The germline V and J ends were trimmed by 7 bases and 3 bases, with 10 bases remaining between them. The CDR3 has 13 residues. CDR1 MDHEN and CDR2 SYDVKM come from the germline V gene. CDR3 nucleotide sequence: TGTGCCAGCAATAGGGACGGCTACAATGAGCAGTTCTTC. It encodes CASNRDGYNEQFF.

V usage is TRBV10-3 and J usage is TRBJ2-2; 9 nucleotides match TRBD2. The germline V gene has CDR1 ENHRY and CDR2 SYGVKD. After removal of 6 bases from V and 5 bases from J, the junction contained 4 bases not matched to a gene. This CDR3 has 14 residues. CDR3 in amino acids: CAIRPGLATGELFF. CDR3 nucleotides: TGTGCCATCAGACCGGGACTAGCTACCGGGGAGCTGTTTTTT.

The chain recombines TRBV4-3 with TRBJ2-7; D unresolved. With 4 bases removed from V and 2 bases from J, the gap between germline ends came to 21 bases. Germline assignment: CDR1 LGHNA and CDR2 YSLEER. There are 17 residues in the CDR3. The CDR3 nucleotides are TGCGCCAGCAGCCCCGATTCAAGCAGCTCCGCGGCCTACGAGCAGTACTTC. It specifies CASSPDSSSSAAYEQYF.

V gene TRBV5-1 combines with J gene TRBJ2-7; TRBD2 is a possible D gene (6 bases). V was trimmed by 4 bases and J by 0 bases, leaving 17 bases between them. Germline V gene sequence: CDR1 SGHRS, CDR2 YFSETQ. The CDR3 sequence is 16 residues long. Written as DNA, the CDR3 is TGCGCCAGCAGCCCTCCGGGGACTGTAAGCTCCTACGAGCAGTACTTC. Amino acid sequence: CASSPPGTVSSYEQYF.

V is TRBV11-3 and J is TRBJ1-1; 9 bases agree with TRBD1. The CDR3 length is 17 residues. Germline values: CDR1 SGHNT, CDR2 YENEEA. The junction had 6 bases not matched to a gene; V was cut back by 0 bases and J by 1 base. The CDR3 coding sequence is TGTGCCAGCAGCTTAGACGGACAGGGGCGCAGGAACACTGAAGCTTTCTTT. Translation gives CASSLDGQGRRNTEAFF.

The V call is TRBV13, the J call TRBJ2-3; D ambiguous. CDR3 length: 14 residues. V lost 2 bases to trimming and J lost 4 bases, with 10 bases between them. Germline values: CDR1 PRHDT, CDR2 FYEKMQ (reference sequence). CDR3 bases: TGTGCCAGCAGCTTAAAGGAGAGCGCAGATACGCAGTATTTT. Its translation: CASSLKESADTQYF.

Here the CDR3 DNA reads TGCGCCAGCAGCCAACACGGGACAGGTTGGACTGAAGCTTTCTTT. This sequence encodes CASSQHGTGWTEAFF. This chain connects TRBV4-1 to TRBJ1-1, with 8 bases lining up with TRBD1. The CDR3 is made up of 15 amino acids. Trimming took 2 bases from V and 5 from J; bases not matched to a gene: 7. Germline V CDR1 and CDR2: MGHRA, YSYEKL.

This sequence joins TRBV18 and TRBJ2-7; possibly TRBD1 or TRBD2 for D (5 bases each). V was cut by 3 bases and J by 3 bases, with 9 bases left in between. Germline V gene lookup returns CDR1 KGHSH and CDR2 LQKENI. The CDR3 spans 13 residues. CDR3 protein: CASSPGPDYEQYF. The DNA for the CDR3 is TGTGCCAGCTCACCGGGACCGGACTACGAGCAGTACTTC.

V usage is TRBV19 and J usage is TRBJ1-5, with 10 bases lining up with TRBD1. CDR1 and CDR2 from the germline V gene are LNHDA and SQIVND (reference sequence). J was trimmed by 6 bases and V by 2 bases; bases with no gene match: 4. The CDR3 totals 15 residues. The CDR3 DNA reads as TGTGCCAGTAGTATAAAGGGACAGGGGACTCAGCCCCAGCATTTT. Its translation: CASSIKGQGTQPQHF. The full variable domain, rest sourced from reference TRBV19 and TRBJ1-5, is DGGITQSPKYLFRKEGQNVTLSCEQNLNHDAMYWYRQDPGQGLRLIYYSQIVNDFQKGDIAEGYSVSREKKESFPLTVTSAQKNPTAFYLCASSIKGQGTQPQHFGDGTRLSIL.

This clone was found once. This sequence joins TRBV2 and TRBJ2-3; TRBD2 is a possible D gene (5 bases). This CDR3 is built from 14 residues. V lost 5 bases and J lost 3, with 12 bases in between. Per the germline V gene, CDR1 is SNHLY and CDR2 is FYNNEI. This CDR3 is CASSKVRETDTQYF. In DNA form, the CDR3 reads TGTGCCAGCAGTAAGGTCCGGGAAACAGATACGCAGTATTTT.

The rearrangement uses TRBV19 and TRBJ2-2, with D possibly being TRBD1 (5 bases). The CDR3 contains 14 residues. The V end lost 6 bases, the J end lost 4 bases, and 12 bases lay between the germline ends. Germline V CDR1 and CDR2: LNHDA, SQIVND (reference sequence). The CDR3 spells CASRPGRSTGELFF. The CDR3 DNA reads TGTGCCAGTAGGCCAGGGCGTAGCACCGGGGAGCTGTTTTTT. Using reference TRBV19 and TRBJ2-2 for the parts outside the CDR3, the full variable domain is DGGITQSPKYLFRKEGQNVTLSCEQNLNHDAMYWYRQDPGQGLRLIYYSQIVNDFQKGDIAEGYSVSREKKESFPLTVTSAQKNPTAFYLCASRPGRSTGELFFGEGSRLTVL.

V is TRBV28 and J is TRBJ1-4; D remains unclear. Trimming shortened V by 3 bases and J by 5 bases, and 10 bases separated the two germline ends. Germline values: CDR1 MDHEN, CDR2 SYDVKM. This CDR3 is 14 amino acids long. CDR3 DNA sequence: TGTGCCAGCAGTTTTTCCCAGAAGAATGAAAAACTGTTTTTT. Translated: CASSFSQKNEKLFF.

The V gene is TRBV6-5, the J gene TRBJ1-1, with D hard to call. CDR3 length equals 15 residues. The V end lost 0 bases, the J end lost 0 bases, and 8 bases lay between the germline ends. Germline loops: CDR1 MNHEY, CDR2 SVGAGI. CDR3 DNA sequence: TGTGCCAGCAGTTACTCTGGTCCCCTGAACACTGAAGCTTTCTTT. The encoded protein is CASSYSGPLNTEAFF.

As regards this clone: The junction and the germline gene differ at one end; a read error may be behind it. The chain uses TRBV7-2 and TRBJ2-3; D perhaps matches TRBD2 (6 bases). Germline values: CDR1 SGHTA, CDR2 FQGNSA. This CDR3 spans 12 amino acids. CDR3 region: CASSYPGDWSDF. CDR3 bases: TGTGCCAGCAGCTACCCGGGGGATTGGTCGGATTTT.

This chain uses TRBV19 with TRBJ1-3; no definite D call. V dropped 5 bases and J dropped 0 bases, with 8 bases sitting between them. Per germline, CDR1 LNHDA and CDR2 SQIVND (reference sequence). The CDR3 length is 14 residues. The CDR3 spells CASSRVDSGNTIYF. The CDR3 DNA is TGTGCCAGTAGTCGGGTAGACTCTGGAAACACCATATATTTT. The full variable domain, in which reference TRBV19 and TRBJ1-3 provide the parts outside the CDR3, is DGGITQSPKYLFRKEGQNVTLSCEQNLNHDAMYWYRQDPGQGLRLIYYSQIVNDFQKGDIAEGYSVSREKKESFPLTVTSAQKNPTAFYLCASSRVDSGNTIYFGEGSWLTVV.

The gene calls are TRBV9 and TRBJ2-3, with 9 bases lining up with TRBD2. Trimming took 5 bases from V and 4 from J; bases not matched to a gene: 5. This CDR3 is built from 14 residues. The germline CDR1 and CDR2 sequences are SGDLS and YYNGEE. The CDR3 bases are TGTGCCAGCAGGCCAGCGGGAGGATCAGATACGCAGTATTTT. This translates into CASRPAGGSDTQYF.

The rearrangement links TRBV7-2 to TRBJ1-4; 9 bases are shared with TRBD1. There are 15 residues in the CDR3. CDR1 SGHTA and CDR2 FQGNSA come from the germline V gene. V shed 1 base, J shed 11 bases, and the junction held 8 bases outside the gene matches. In DNA, the CDR3 is TGTGCCAGCAGCTTAGGGGGGACAGGGCTCTCGAAACTGTTTTTT. It yields the protein CASSLGGTGLSKLFF.

This chain uses TRBV28 with TRBJ1-5; no clear D. V dropped 0 bases and J dropped 6 bases, with 3 bases sitting between them. This CDR3 region has 12 residues. Germline lookup yields CDR1 MDHEN and CDR2 SYDVKM. Written as DNA, the CDR3 is TGTGCCAGCAGTTTATGGGCTCAGCCCCAGCATTTT. This codes for CASSLWAQPQHF. Based on the CDR3 plus reference TRBV28 and TRBJ1-5, the full variable domain is DVKVTQSSRYLVKRTGEKVFLECVQDMDHENMFWYRQDPGLGLRLIYFSYDVKMKEKGDIPEGYSVSREKKERFSLILESASTNQTSMYLCASSLWAQPQHFGDGTRLSIL.

Points on this clone: This CDR3 is also generated by other DNA sequences in the sample. V is TRBV6-5 and J is TRBJ2-7, with 14 bases lining up with TRBD2. Germline-derived CDR1 and CDR2 are MNHEY and SVGAGI. The CDR3 has 15 residues. J was trimmed by 3 bases and V by 5 bases; bases with no gene match: 3. CDR3 sequence: CASSRGTSGSYEQYF. The CDR3 nucleotides are TGTGCCAGCAGTCGAGGGACTAGCGGGAGCTACGAGCAGTACTTC.

This chain uses TRBV9 with TRBJ2-2; D possibly corresponds to TRBD2 (5 bases). Trimming stripped 2 bases from V and 6 bases from J, with 8 bases between. This CDR3 is 13 amino acids long. Germline lookup yields CDR1 SGDLS and CDR2 YYNGEE. CDR3 in DNA: TGTGCCAGCAGCGTGGGAGTCCCCGGGGAGCTGTTTTTT. This encodes CASSVGVPGELFF.

This clone was seen only a few times. The chain joins TRBV5-4 to TRBJ1-5; TRBD1 might be the D (6 bases). Looked up from germline, CDR1 is SGHNT and CDR2 is YYREEE (reference sequence). The V end lost 4 bases, the J end lost 5 bases, and 13 bases lay between the germline ends. This CDR3 is 14 amino acids long. The CDR3 region is CASSPGQSDQPQHF. As DNA, the CDR3 is TGTGCCAGCAGCCCAGGACAGTCCGATCAGCCCCAGCATTTT.

The gene calls are TRBV11-2 and TRBJ2-7; the D gene is possibly TRBD1 (6 bases). V was clipped by 1 base and J by 6 bases, with 22 bases between them. The CDR3 is 17 amino acids. CDR1 is SGHAT, CDR2 FQNNGV, per germline. CDR3 DNA: TGTGCCAGCAGCTTAGCATCGGACAGAACAACAGCCGCCGAGCAGTACTTC. Amino acid sequence: CASSLASDRTTAAEQYF.

The chain is built from TRBV30 and TRBJ1-5; D not certain. The CDR3 is 13 residues long. Germline V gene data show CDR1 as GTSNPN and CDR2 as SVGIG (reference sequence). V dropped 0 bases and J dropped 5 bases, with 8 bases sitting between them. Here the CDR3 reads CAWSVQADQPQHF. The CDR3 DNA sequence: TGTGCCTGGAGTGTCCAGGCGGATCAGCCCCAGCATTTT. The variable domain in full, completed from reference TRBV30 and TRBJ1-5, reads SQTIHQWPATLVQPVGSPLSLECTVEGTSNPNLYWYRQAAGRGLQLLFYSVGIGQISSEVPQNLSASRPQDRQFILSSKKLLLSDSGFYLCAWSVQADQPQHFGDGTRLSIL.

CDR3 amino acids: CASSPRTGSSYEQYF. CDR3 bases: TGTGCCAGCTCACCCAGGACAGGGAGCTCCTACGAGCAGTACTTC. The V call is TRBV18, the J call TRBJ2-7, with 8 nucleotides matching TRBD1. Germline CDR1 and CDR2: KGHSH and LQKENI. V trimming: 3 bases; J trimming: 0 bases; junction bases outside the gene matches: 4. CDR3 length equals 15 residues.